What follows describes a single TCR beta chain. Its antigen is not identified. This specimen comes from a study of human CD8 memory T cell subsets. Per germline, CDR1 SGHRS and CDR2 YFSETQ. The CDR3 has 14 amino acids. The study's findings and limits: The stem-like memory T cell repertoire shared very little with the precursor exhausted T cell repertoire.

UMI-labeled 5' RACE generated the TCR beta libraries. Reprocessing the 5' RACE reads, TCRdb reports a single entry for every CDR3 protein and omits DNA. This sample's table reports about 3,300 distinct CDR3 sequences. PBMC were sourced from healthy-donor buffy coats. Duplicate roughly 140,000-cell vials of sorted CD8+ T cells per subset supplied the RNA. Sequenced: CD8+ T cells from PBMCs. V usage is TRBV5-1 and J usage is TRBJ2-2; TCRdb reports TRBD2, a call that lacks DNA to check it against. The TCR was taken from a human donor in good health. CDR3 region: CASSLTSGNGELFF.